The 12 T cell receptor beta chains presented below share a single source sample, sequenced in a study of monozygotic twins with inflammatory bowel disease. From the 5' RACE reads, TCRdb lists one entry per CDR3 protein and no DNA. The sample data list about 93,000 distinct CDR3 sequences. The sequencing sample was made of blood. Receptors originate from a human donor with ulcerative colitis or Crohn's disease, or a healthy co-twin of an affected twin (not recorded which).

The chain combines TRBV9 with TRBJ1-2; TCRdb gives TRBD1 as the D gene, but with no DNA this cannot be confirmed. Germline V gives CDR1 SGDLS, CDR2 YYNGEE. The CDR3 contains 13 residues. The CDR3 sequence is CASSVARDHGYTF.

The genes are TRBV20-1 and TRBJ1-6; checking the TCRdb D call of TRBD1 is not possible without DNA. CDR1 is DFQATT, CDR2 SNEGSKA, per germline (reference sequence). The CDR3 length is 16 residues. CDR3 loop: CSARSDRDRYNSPLHF.

This rearrangement joins TRBV7-3 to TRBJ2-3; TCRdb reports TRBD1, a call that lacks DNA to check it against. Germline V gene lookup returns CDR1 SGHTA and CDR2 FQGTGA. The CDR3 is 15 residues long. The CDR3 reads CASTKGGGQRDTQYF.

This chain joins TRBV7-8 and TRBJ2-5. Germline V gene sequence: CDR1 SGHVS, CDR2 FQNEAQ. This CDR3 contains 13 residues. The CDR3 here is CASSLGFQETQYF.

The chain couples TRBV5-4 to TRBJ1-1; TCRdb designates TRBD1, a call that cannot be tested without DNA. Germline V gene lookup returns CDR1 SGHNT and CDR2 YYREEE (reference sequence). This CDR3 has 15 residues. The CDR3 sequence is CASSLAGAQGAEAFF.

The chain combines TRBV7-2 with TRBJ2-3; TCRdb proposes TRBD1, but this gene call is untestable without DNA. This CDR3 is built from 16 residues. CDR1 is SGHTA, CDR2 FQGNSA, per germline. This CDR3 is CASSLRLQGLTDTQYF.

The rearrangement joins TRBV12-3 or TRBV12-4 to TRBJ1-2. The CDR3 runs 16 residues. CDR3 loop: CASSRGRQAFNYGYTF.

V usage is TRBV29-1 and J usage is TRBJ1-1; TCRdb picks TRBD1, but there is no DNA to check that call. This CDR3 comprises 12 residues. Germline-derived CDR1 and CDR2 are SQVTM and ANQGSEA. CDR3 region: CSVGTGNTEAFF.

V is TRBV11-2 and J is TRBJ2-7; TCRdb lists TRBD1, though no DNA is available to test this call. This CDR3 has 15 residues. The germline gives CDR1 SGHAT, CDR2 FQNNGV. The CDR3: CASSDRGIWSYEQYF. The variable domain in full, with the rest retrieved from reference TRBV11-2 and TRBJ2-7, is EAGVAQSPRYKIIEKRQSVAFWCNPISGHATLYWYQQILGQGPKLLIQFQNNGVVDDSQLPKDRFSAERLKGVDSTLKIQPAKLEDSAVYLCASSDRGIWSYEQYFGPGTRLTVT.

The V gene is TRBV7-2, the J gene TRBJ2-3; the D call from TCRdb, TRBD2, cannot be confirmed without DNA. Germline assignment: CDR1 SGHTA and CDR2 FQGNSA. The CDR3 spans 14 residues. The CDR3 is CASSFEPSTDTQYF. The entire variable domain, with the rest obtained from reference TRBV7-2 and TRBJ2-3, is as follows: GAGVSQSPSNKVTEKGKDVELRCDPISGHTALYWYRQSLGQGLEFLIYFQGNSAPDKSGLPSDRFSAERTGGSVSTLTIQRTQQEDSAVYLCASSFEPSTDTQYFGPGTRLTVL.

The V call is TRBV12-3 or TRBV12-4, the J call TRBJ1-5. The CDR3 totals 12 residues. The CDR3 sequence is CASSTEPQPQHF.

This sequence joins TRBV18 and TRBJ1-3; no DNA is available, so the TRBD1 call from TCRdb remains unchecked. The germline gives CDR1 KGHSH, CDR2 LQKENI. The CDR3 contains 16 residues. This CDR3 reads CASSALGTNSGNTIYF.